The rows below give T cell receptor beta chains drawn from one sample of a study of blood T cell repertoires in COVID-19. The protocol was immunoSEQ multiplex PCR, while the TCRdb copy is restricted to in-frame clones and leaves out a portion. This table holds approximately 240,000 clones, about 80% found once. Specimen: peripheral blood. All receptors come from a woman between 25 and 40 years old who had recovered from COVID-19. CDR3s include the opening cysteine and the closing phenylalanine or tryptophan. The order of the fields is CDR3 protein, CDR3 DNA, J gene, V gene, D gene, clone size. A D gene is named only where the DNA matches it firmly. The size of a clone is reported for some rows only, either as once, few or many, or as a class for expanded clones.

CDR3aa: CASSPPRRAPTDTQYF
CDR3nt: TGTGCCAGCTCACCTCCGCGCAGGGCGCCCACAGATACGCAGTATTTT
j_gene: TRBJ2-3
v_gene: TRBV18
d_gene: .
abundance: .

CDR3aa: CASSPGGDTQYF
CDR3nt: TGTGCCAGCAGCCCGGGGGGAGATACGCAGTATTTT
j_gene: TRBJ2-3
v_gene: TRBV7-9
d_gene: TRBD2
abundance: once

CDR3aa: CASSELGGLRTDTQYF
CDR3nt: TGCGCCAGCAGTGAGTTAGGGGGCCTTAGGACAGATACGCAGTATTTT
j_gene: TRBJ2-3
v_gene: TRBV10-2
d_gene: TRBD1
abundance: .

CDR3aa: CAWSGQSGEKLFF
CDR3nt: TGTGCCTGGAGTGGACAGTCAGGGGAAAAACTGTTTTTT
j_gene: TRBJ1-4
v_gene: TRBV30
d_gene: .
abundance: many

CDR3aa: CASSRLATNTGELFF
CDR3nt: TGCGCCAGCAGCAGACTAGCGACGAACACCGGGGAGCTGTTTTTT
j_gene: TRBJ2-2
v_gene: TRBV5-1
d_gene: TRBD2
abundance: .

CDR3aa: CASSKDTYEQYF
CDR3nt: TGTGCCAGCAGCAAAGACACCTACGAGCAGTACTTC
j_gene: TRBJ2-7
v_gene: TRBV21-1
d_gene: .
abundance: .

CDR3aa: CASSPQSGGDTQYF
CDR3nt: TGTGCCAGCAGCCCTCAATCGGGGGGCGATACGCAGTATTTT
j_gene: TRBJ2-3
v_gene: TRBV7-3
d_gene: .
abundance: .

CDR3aa: CASSHLSPDSGFTDTQYF
CDR3nt: TGTGCCAGCAGTCACCTAAGCCCGGATAGCGGTTTCACAGATACGCAGTATTTT
j_gene: TRBJ2-3
v_gene: TRBV27
d_gene: .
abundance: .

CDR3aa: CASSNRGNYNEQFF
CDR3nt: TGTGCCAGCAGCAACAGGGGAAACTACAATGAGCAGTTCTTC
j_gene: TRBJ2-1
v_gene: TRBV11-2
d_gene: TRBD1
abundance: .

CDR3aa: CASSLGASGTQETQYF
CDR3nt: TGCGCCAGCAGCCTCGGGGCTAGCGGTACTCAAGAGACCCAGTACTTC
j_gene: TRBJ2-5
v_gene: TRBV5-1
d_gene: TRBD2
abundance: .

CDR3aa: CSVEVAGSSEQYF
CDR3nt: TGCAGCGTTGAAGTTGCGGGGAGCTCCGAGCAGTACTTC
j_gene: TRBJ2-7
v_gene: TRBV29-1
d_gene: .
abundance: .

CDR3aa: CASSLQGVGPAFF
CDR3nt: TGCGCCAGCAGCTTACAGGGGGTAGGCCCAGCTTTCTTT
j_gene: TRBJ1-1
v_gene: TRBV5-1
d_gene: TRBD1
abundance: .

CDR3aa: CASSQVRGSIETQYF
CDR3nt: TGTGCCAGCAGCCAAGTGAGGGGGTCCATAGAGACCCAGTACTTC
j_gene: TRBJ2-5
v_gene: TRBV3-1/TRBV3-2
d_gene: .
abundance: .

CDR3aa: CAISAEGDPNEKLFF
CDR3nt: TGTGCCATCAGTGCCGAGGGGGACCCTAATGAAAAACTGTTTTTT
j_gene: TRBJ1-4
v_gene: TRBV10-3
d_gene: .
abundance: .

CDR3aa: CAISDLDKNNEQFF
CDR3nt: TGTGCCATCAGTGACCTCGACAAAAACAATGAGCAGTTCTTC
j_gene: TRBJ2-1
v_gene: TRBV10-3
d_gene: .
abundance: .

CDR3aa: CASVSGAGGPYEQYF
CDR3nt: TGTGCTAGTGTCTCTGGAGCGGGAGGGCCGTACGAGCAGTACTTC
j_gene: TRBJ2-7
v_gene: TRBV12-5
d_gene: TRBD2
abundance: .

CDR3aa: CASRAGTELRAFF
CDR3nt: TGTGCCAGCAGGGCTGGGACAGAGCTGAGGGCTTTCTTT
j_gene: TRBJ1-1
v_gene: TRBV28
d_gene: TRBD1
abundance: .

CDR3aa: CASSQDRGCITEAFF
CDR3nt: TGTGCCAGCAGCCAAGACAGGGGTTGTATCACTGAAGCTTTCTTT
j_gene: TRBJ1-1
v_gene: TRBV3-1/TRBV3-2
d_gene: .
abundance: .

CDR3aa: CASSADMNRVSKLFF
CDR3nt: TGTGCCAGCAGCGCGGATATGAACAGGGTTTCAAAACTGTTTTTT
j_gene: TRBJ1-4
v_gene: TRBV5-4
d_gene: .
abundance: .

CDR3aa: CASTPQGASNSPLHF
CDR3nt: TGTGCCAGCACACCTCAGGGGGCGAGTAATTCACCCCTCCACTTT
j_gene: TRBJ1-6
v_gene: TRBV2
d_gene: TRBD1
abundance: .